The T cell receptor (beta chain) under discussion was sequenced for a study of CD8 T cells in ankylosing spondylitis. Libraries of TCR beta came from quantitative 5'-RACE with molecular barcodes. TCRdb processed the 5' RACE reads anew with MiXCR; each CDR3 protein has one entry. The repertoire holds 500,000 to 550,000 distinct CDR3 sequences, with 12% as singletons. Points on this clonotype: Its antigen is not identified.

Per the germline V gene, CDR1 is SGHNT and CDR2 is YENEEA. The CDR3 extends over 15 amino acids. Trimming stripped 0 bases from V and 6 bases from J, with 12 bases between. Overall study findings and caveats: Characteristic of ankylosing spondylitis blood, it appeared, was a TCR beta motif comprising several highly homologous variants. Earlier literature documents some of the motif variants in reactive arthritis synovial fluid and blood.

The sample taken for sequencing was blood, either unsorted or a sorted T cell fraction (not recorded which). This TCR was sampled from a male donor with ankylosing spondylitis. This chain connects TRBV11-3 to TRBJ2-1; D unclear. CDR3 protein: CASSLEGLSRNEQFF. The CDR3 nucleotides read TGTGCCAGCAGCTTAGAAGGTCTCTCTCGCAATGAGCAGTTCTTC.